This T cell receptor (beta chain) was identified in a study of identifying expanded T cells in peripheral blood. Measured with immunoSEQ multiplex PCR; TCRdb has only the in-frame clones, and not every one. The repertoire includes approximately 81,000 clones, around 83% of them detected once, and about 20% sits in the top ten. Study-level findings and limits: Variance in clone template counts between approximately two-week samples significantly increased with total template count across all healthy donors. Technical replicates showed 0.9 to 1.5 changed clones; approximately 2 weeks about 16.4; four weeks 19.

No infections or other immune events were documented during collection. As concerns this clone: What it recognizes is unknown.

The sequenced material came from blood. The TCR sequence derives from a person aged 18 to 69 in good health.

CDR3 DNA: TGTGCCAGCAGCTTCCTAAGGGGGGACGGAGAGACCCAGTACTTC. Residues: CASSFLRGDGETQYF. The V call is TRBV7-2, the J call TRBJ2-5, with D possibly called TRBD1 or TRBD2 (6 bases each). This CDR3 is built from 15 residues. Germline assignment: CDR1 SGHTA and CDR2 FQGNSA. The V end was cut by 3 bases, the J end by 4 bases, with 15 bases between.